This T cell receptor (beta chain) was retrieved from a study of T cells after yellow fever vaccination. Looking at the study overall: Researchers used SMART-Seq v4 Ultra Low Input to prepare fractions that had low cell numbers.

TCRdb re-called the 5' RACE reads with MiXCR, one entry per CDR3 protein. The table records about 69,000 distinct CDR3 sequences, 5% to 6.5% of them present only once. This clonotype was observed many times. No antigen is known for it. General observations from the study: A secondary response was less intense yet reached its peak sooner, at day 5 versus 15. Detected again after the booster were most primary-vaccination clones, at about 96% CD4 and 80% to 90% CD8.

This sequence originates from a man aged 18 to 30 who received the YFV17D yellow fever vaccine. Here the sequenced sample was CD4+ T cells sorted from PBMCs, taken roughly 15 days after the first yellow fever vaccination.

This CDR3 reads CASSSKTNTGELFF. The CDR3, as DNA: TGTGCCAGCAGCTCTAAGACAAACACCGGGGAGCTGTTTTTT. This chain links TRBV7-3 with TRBJ2-2; D uncertain. Germline CDR1 and CDR2: SGHTA and FQGTGA. V lost 4 bases to trimming and J lost 2 bases, with 8 bases between them. The CDR3 contains 14 residues.